The 26 T cell receptor beta chains listed next were all sequenced from one sample in a study of blood T cell repertoires in COVID-19. This table comes from immunoSEQ multiplex PCR, and its TCRdb copy is limited to in-frame clones, with some not included. This table has 55,000 to 70,000 clones, about 83% appearing once. What was sequenced was peripheral blood. These receptors all stem from a human donor in a cohort sampled during active COVID-19.

The chain links TRBV28 to TRBJ2-3, with D maybe TRBD2 (6 bases). The CDR3 runs 14 residues. V lost 9 bases and J 6 bases, leaving 19 bases between the germline ends. In germline, CDR1 is MDHEN, CDR2 SYDVKM. CDR3 protein: CASKTRREGDTQYF. The CDR3 DNA follows: TGTGCCAGTAAAACCAGGCGGGAAGGGGATACGCAGTATTTT.

V is TRBV5-1 and J is TRBJ2-1, with 7 bases matching TRBD1. The CDR3 covers 15 residues. V dropped 3 bases and J dropped 7; count of bases not matched to a gene: 10. Germline V gene data show CDR1 as SGHRS and CDR2 as YFSETQ. CDR3 sequence (DNA): TGCGCCAGCAGCTCTATGGGGAAGGGGGCGAATGAGCAGTTCTTC. It codes for CASSSMGKGANEQFF. Full variable domain (missing parts from reference TRBV5-1 and TRBJ2-1): KAGVTQTPRYLIKTRGQQVTLSCSPISGHRSVSWYQQTPGQGLQFLFEYFSETQRNKGNFPGRFSGRQFSNSRSEMNVSTLELGDSALYLCASSSMGKGANEQFFGPGTRLTVL.

This clone was detected only once. This sequence joins TRBV28 and TRBJ2-7; 10 bases are a match to TRBD2. V lost 2 bases to trimming and J lost 4 bases; unmatched junction nucleotides: 8. The germline V gene has CDR1 MDHEN and CDR2 SYDVKM. The CDR3 spans 16 residues. CDR3 coding DNA: TGTGCCAGCAGTTTAGTCACTAGCGGGACTATTTACGAGCAGTACTTC. Translated: CASSLVTSGTIYEQYF.

V usage is TRBV7-2 and J usage is TRBJ2-6; 8 bases match TRBD1. The CDR3 covers 16 residues. Germline V lookup: CDR1 SGHTA, CDR2 FQGNSA. V dropped 4 bases and J dropped 0; count of bases not matched to a gene: 2. The CDR3 DNA follows: TGTGCCAGCAGCTGGGACAGGAGCTCTGGGGCCAACGTCCTGACTTTC. Amino acids: CASSWDRSSGANVLTF.

A few counts support this clone. The V call is TRBV4-3, the J call TRBJ2-1, with TRBD2 matching 11 bases. Germline V CDR1 and CDR2: LGHNA, YSLEER. CDR3 length: 18 amino acids. The V segment lost 0 bases and the J segment 6 bases; nucleotides outside the gene matches: 10. The CDR3 DNA follows: TGCGCCAGCAGCCAAGACCCCCCCCGACTAGCGGGAACCAATGAGCAGTTCTTC. Its protein product is CASSQDPPRLAGTNEQFF.

In its sample, this clone was seen once. The chain recombines TRBV3-1 (or the pseudogene TRBV3-2) with TRBJ2-3; the match to TRBD2 covers 7 bases. With 0 bases clipped from V and 1 base from J, the junction kept 19 bases outside the gene matches. CDR1 is LGHDT, CDR2 YNNKEL, per germline (reference sequence). The CDR3 has 21 residues. The CDR3 DNA is TGTGCCAGCAGCCAAGATCTTTGGTTCCGATTGCGGGAGCACCGCACAGATACGCAGTATTTT. Its protein is CASSQDLWFRLREHRTDTQYF.

The chain couples TRBV5-1 to TRBJ2-3; TRBD2 aligns across 8 bases. The CDR3 runs to 15 residues. Germline trimming cut 2 bases from V and 3 bases from J; bases unmatched to any gene: 5. The germline V gene has CDR1 SGHRS and CDR2 YFSETQ. The DNA for the CDR3 is TGCGCCAGCAGCTTAACGGGCGGGAGGACAGATACGCAGTATTTT. Protein: CASSLTGGRTDTQYF.

This clone has only one observation. The rearrangement joins TRBV5-4 to TRBJ1-4, with 9 bases matching TRBD1. V trimming: 0 bases; J trimming: 7 bases; junction bases outside the gene matches: 4. The germline gives CDR1 SGHNT, CDR2 YYREEE (reference sequence). The CDR3 contains 15 residues. The CDR3 spells CASSLDGTGIEKLFF. In nucleotides, the CDR3 is TGTGCCAGCAGCTTGGACGGGACAGGGATTGAAAAACTGTTTTTT.

CDR3 nucleotides: TGTGCCAGCAGCCAAGAAAGGGTAGCGGGGAAGTACTTC. Protein product: CASSQERVAGKYF. This chain links TRBV14 with TRBJ2-7, with TRBD2 matching over 8 bases. CDR1 is SGHDN, CDR2 FVKESK, per germline. The CDR3 consists of 13 residues. After removal of 0 bases from V and 11 bases from J, the junction contained 6 bases not matched to a gene.

This clone was found once. The chain links TRBV6-5 to TRBJ2-7, with D uncertain. V lost 11 bases to trimming and J lost 2 bases, with 19 bases between them. The CDR3 is 14 amino acids. The germline CDR1 and CDR2 sequences are MNHEY and SVGAGI. The CDR3 reads CAGSRSAAAYEQYF. Here the CDR3 DNA reads TGTGCCGGGTCCAGGTCGGCAGCAGCCTACGAGCAGTACTTC.

The chain couples TRBV2 to TRBJ2-1; perhaps TRBD2 as D (5 bases). The V gene's germline CDR1 is SNHLY and CDR2 FYNNEI. The CDR3 is made up of 16 amino acids. V gave up 5 bases and J gave up 8 bases, with 22 bases separating them. The CDR3 region has the DNA TGTGCCAGCAGTCAGACGGACTTGTCCGTGGGCGATGAGCAGTTCTTC. This gives the protein CASSQTDLSVGDEQFF.

The chain recombines TRBV4-2 with TRBJ1-2; D gene unclear. The V and J ends lost 0 bases and 8 bases respectively, with 13 bases between them. Germline V gene lookup returns CDR1 LGHNA and CDR2 YNFKEQ. This CDR3 spans 14 amino acids. The CDR3 is CASSQERGVRGYTF. CDR3 in DNA: TGTGCCAGCAGCCAAGAACGAGGTGTAAGGGGCTACACCTTC.

V and J are TRBV5-6 and TRBJ2-1; D possibly corresponds to TRBD1 (5 bases). Trimming cost V 4 bases and J 4 bases, with 9 bases left between them. There are 13 residues in the CDR3. The germline V gene encodes CDR1 SGHDT and CDR2 YYEEEE. The CDR3 loop reads CASSPTAYNEQFF. The DNA of the CDR3 is TGTGCCAGCAGCCCGACAGCTTACAATGAGCAGTTCTTC. The variable domain in full, with the rest retrieved from reference TRBV5-6 and TRBJ2-1, is DAGVTQSPTHLIKTRGQQVTLRCSPKSGHDTVSWYQQALGQGPQFIFQYYEEEERQRGNFPDRFSGHQFPNYSSELNVNALLLGDSALYLCASSPTAYNEQFFGPGTRLTVL.

This chain connects TRBV24-1 to TRBJ1-3, with 9 positions matching TRBD1. The CDR3 extends over 16 amino acids. V was pared by 3 bases and J by 3 bases, with 5 bases of the junction left unmatched. Germline loops: CDR1 KGHDR, CDR2 SFDVKD. CDR3 sequence: CATSDLGQGGGNTIYF. CDR3 sequence (DNA): TGTGCCACCAGTGATCTGGGACAGGGAGGTGGAAACACCATATATTTT.

The V call is TRBV6-6, the J call TRBJ2-7; TRBD2 is a possible D gene (7 bases). The CDR3 sequence is 16 residues long. Germline lookup yields CDR1 MNHNY and CDR2 SVGAGI (reference sequence). V lost 7 bases, J lost 0 bases, and 19 bases lay in between. CDR3: CASTEGRGGPSYEQYF. In nucleotides, the CDR3 is TGTGCCAGCACAGAGGGCCGCGGGGGCCCCTCCTACGAGCAGTACTTC.

The J gene is TRBJ1-4, the V gene TRBV4-3, with a weak D call TRBD1 (5 bases). The germline V gene has CDR1 LGHNA and CDR2 YSLEER. This CDR3 region has 16 residues. The V end lost 1 base, the J end lost 8 bases, and 17 bases lay between the germline ends. CDR3 region: CASSQGSPSGGEKLFF. The CDR3 nucleotides are TGCGCCAGCAGCCAAGGGTCACCGTCGGGGGGGGAAAAACTGTTTTTT.

The chain joins TRBV18 to TRBJ2-3; TRBD1 might be the D (6 bases). V shed 5 bases and J shed 3 bases, with 9 bases lying between them. Germline V gives CDR1 KGHSH, CDR2 LQKENI. CDR3 length equals 13 residues. The CDR3 bases are TGTGCCAGCTCAGAACAGGGAACAGATACGCAGTATTTT. This encodes CASSEQGTDTQYF.

The rearrangement joins TRBV6-4 to TRBJ2-1; TRBD2 agrees at 11 bases. The CDR3 totals 15 residues. Germline V gene data show CDR1 as MRHNA and CDR2 as SNTAGT. Trimming removed 5 bases from V and 4 bases from J; junction bases left unmatched: 4. The CDR3 here is CASSTSGSNYNEQFF. The CDR3 DNA sequence: TGTGCCAGCAGTACTAGCGGGAGTAATTACAATGAGCAGTTCTTC.

V is TRBV9 and J is TRBJ2-2, with TRBD2 matching 10 bases. The V and J ends lost 0 bases and 3 bases, in that order; junction bases with no gene match: 2. Per germline, CDR1 SGDLS and CDR2 YYNGEE. The CDR3 length is 16 residues. Here the CDR3 reads CASSVGLAGDTGELFF. The CDR3 bases are TGTGCCAGCAGCGTAGGTCTAGCGGGGGACACCGGGGAGCTGTTTTTT.

This chain links TRBV12-3 or TRBV12-4 with TRBJ1-6; D remains ambiguous. There are 12 residues in the CDR3. Trimming removed 6 bases from V and 4 bases from J, with 4 bases in between. DNA of the CDR3: TGTGCCAGCAGACAGTATAATTCACCCCTCCACTTT. It yields the protein CASRQYNSPLHF.

This clone appeared once. The chain employs TRBV5-1 and TRBJ2-5, with a tentative D call TRBD2 (6 bases). V gave up 3 bases and J gave up 4 bases, with 16 bases separating them. Germline assignment: CDR1 SGHRS and CDR2 YFSETQ. The CDR3 loop spans 15 amino acids. CDR3 sequence: CASSWGSGVRETQYF. As DNA, the CDR3 is TGCGCCAGCAGCTGGGGATCGGGGGTGAGAGAGACCCAGTACTTC.

This chain links TRBV7-2 with TRBJ2-7; 10 bases map to TRBD1. The trim removed 5 bases at V and 7 bases at J, leaving 8 bases unmatched. CDR3 length: 14 residues. Germline CDR1 is SGHTA and CDR2 is FQGNSA. The CDR3 nucleotides are TGTGCCAGCAGCCCCCGACAGGGGGCGGATGAGCAGTACTTC. This codes for CASSPRQGADEQYF. The whole variable domain, remainder taken from reference TRBV7-2 and TRBJ2-7, is GAGVSQSPSNKVTEKGKDVELRCDPISGHTALYWYRQSLGQGLEFLIYFQGNSAPDKSGLPSDRFSAERTGGSVSTLTIQRTQQEDSAVYLCASSPRQGADEQYFGPGTRLTVT.

V and J are TRBV5-4 and TRBJ2-7; 11 bases map to TRBD2. CDR1 and CDR2 (germline): SGHNT, YYREEE (reference sequence). V dropped 4 bases and J dropped 3; count of bases not matched to a gene: 3. The CDR3 loop spans 14 amino acids. CDR3 in DNA: TGTGCCAGCAGCATGACTAGCGGGAACTACGAGCAGTACTTC. Its protein product is CASSMTSGNYEQYF.

This chain links TRBV28 with TRBJ2-2; 7 bases map to TRBD2. Germline lookup yields CDR1 MDHEN and CDR2 SYDVKM. The CDR3 extends over 17 amino acids. Germline trimming cut 3 bases from V and 6 bases from J; bases unmatched to any gene: 13. The CDR3 DNA sequence: TGTGCCAGCAGTTTCCCCCCTGGGAGGGTTAGCGCCGGGGAGCTGTTTTTT. The encoded protein is CASSFPPGRVSAGELFF.

The V and J genes are TRBV3-1 (or the pseudogene TRBV3-2) and TRBJ2-7; tentatively, D is TRBD2 (6 bases). Deletions cut 1 base from V and 6 bases from J, with 16 bases between. CDR1 and CDR2 (germline): LGHDT, YNNKEL (reference sequence). CDR3 size: 15 residues. The CDR3 nucleotides read TGTGCCAGCAGCCAAGGCGGGACCCTAAGAAGCGAGCAGTACTTC. Translated: CASSQGGTLRSEQYF.

The V gene is TRBV5-1, the J gene TRBJ2-7; TRBD2 matches 9 bases. CDR3 size: 15 residues. Germline trimming cut 0 bases from V and 2 bases from J; bases unmatched to any gene: 3. Germline loops: CDR1 SGHRS, CDR2 YFSETQ. DNA of the CDR3: TGCGCCAGCAGCTTGGTTAGCGGGAGAGCCTACGAGCAGTACTTC. Protein sequence: CASSLVSGRAYEQYF.